This T cell receptor delta chain stems from a study of gamma-delta T cells after stem cell transplantation. This clone occurred a few times. TCRdb re-analyzed the RT-PCR reads via CATT. The sample records about 4,500 delta-chain clones, more than 15% being singletons. The sample comprised gamma-delta T cells. The TCR comes from a human donor. It is not recorded whose cells these are; they may come from a transplant donor.

The chain's CDR3 is CAASAEWGIYTDKLIF. CDR3 DNA: TGTGCAGCAAGCGCGGAATGGGGGATATACACCGATAAACTCATCTTT. The J gene is TRDJ1, the V gene TRAV29/DV5; 9 positions agree with TRDD3. Trimming took 0 bases from V and 0 from J; bases not matched to a gene: 6. This CDR3 has 16 residues. Germline CDR1 NSMFDY, CDR2 ISSIKDK. The full variable domain, in which reference TRAV29/DV5 and TRDJ1 provide the parts outside the CDR3, is DQQVKQNSPSLSVQEGRISILNCDYTNSMFDYFLWYKKYPAEGPTFLISISSIKDKNEDGRFTVFLNKSAKHLSLHIVPSQPGDSAVYFCAASAEWGIYTDKLIFGKGTRVTVEP.